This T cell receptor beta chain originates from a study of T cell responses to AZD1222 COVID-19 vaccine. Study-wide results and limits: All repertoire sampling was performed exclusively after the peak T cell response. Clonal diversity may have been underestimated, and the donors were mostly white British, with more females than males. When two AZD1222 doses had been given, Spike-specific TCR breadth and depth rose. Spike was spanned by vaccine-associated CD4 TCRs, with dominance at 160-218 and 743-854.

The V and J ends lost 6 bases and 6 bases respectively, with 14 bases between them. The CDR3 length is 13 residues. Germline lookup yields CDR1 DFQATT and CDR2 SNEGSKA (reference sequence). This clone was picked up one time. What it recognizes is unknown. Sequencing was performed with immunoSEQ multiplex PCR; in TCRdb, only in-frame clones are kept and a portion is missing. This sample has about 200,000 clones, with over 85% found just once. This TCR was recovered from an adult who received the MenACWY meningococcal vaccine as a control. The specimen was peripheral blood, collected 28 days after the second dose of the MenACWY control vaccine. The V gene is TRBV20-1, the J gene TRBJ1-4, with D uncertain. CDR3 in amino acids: CSASTGWDEKLFF. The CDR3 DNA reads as TGCAGTGCGAGTACCGGTTGGGATGAAAAACTGTTTTTT.